This TCR beta chain was sequenced during a study of shared clonotypes between healthy human individuals. Study in general: There were three CD4 naive, three CD4 memory, two CD8 naive and one CD8 memory plates per donor.

Profiled with immunoSEQ multiplex PCR; TCRdb holds only in-frame clones, not every one. The table shows roughly 890,000 clones, with almost 95% occurring only once. As for this clone: Its specificity is unknown.

V dropped 10 bases and J dropped 4 bases, with 13 bases sitting between them. Germline CDR1 and CDR2: SEHNR and FQNEAQ (reference sequence). The CDR3 runs 12 residues. Study-wide results and caveats: The sole specimen, blood, was sampled, and tissue repertoires likely differ.

As defined, naive CD8 cells were CD45RO-negative and positively selected for CCR7, with terminally differentiated effector memory CD45RA+ cells excluded. Donors comprised only Caucasian adults living in Nashville, Tennessee. The TCR comes from a man aged 25-40 years in good health. The chain joins TRBV7-9 to TRBJ2-5, with D possibly being TRBD1 or TRBD2 (5 bases each). Sequences were obtained from naive CD8+ T cells sorted from blood. The CDR3 sequence: CAMSVGRETQYF. The CDR3, as DNA: TGTGCCATGTCGGTGGGACGAGAGACCCAGTACTTC.